The rows below give T cell receptor beta chains drawn from one sample of a study of OX40 agonist ivuxolimab in advanced cancers. Measured with immunoSEQ multiplex PCR; TCRdb has only the in-frame clones, and not every one. The data contain 45,000 to 65,000 clones, about 90% of them singletons. The material sequenced was CD4+ or CD8+ T cells sorted from blood, taken in a trial of the OX40 agonist ivuxolimab. The receptors were sampled from an adult with an advanced solid tumor such as melanoma, head and neck, liver or kidney cancer. Each CDR3 is given with its conserved first and last residue. D genes are given only for firm matches. The size of a clone is reported for some rows only, either as once, few or many, or as a class for expanded clones.

TRBJ2-1,13,few,TRBD1,TRBV10-1,TGCGCCAGCAGGGGACAGGGCAGGGATGAGCAGTTCTTC,CASRGQGRDEQFF
TRBJ2-7,14,.,.,TRBV28,TGTGCCAGCTGGAGGGGGAGCGGCTCCTACGAGCAGTACTTC,CASWRGSGSYEQYF
TRBJ2-6,13,.,.,TRBV6-1,TGTGCCAGCAAAGCCCCTGGGGCCAACGTCCTGACTTTC,CASKAPGANVLTF
TRBJ1-5,14,.,.,TRBV28,TGTGCCAGCAGTCTCGGCGGGCAGCGGCAGCCCCAGCATTTT,CASSLGGQRQPQHF
TRBJ1-5,13,few,.,TRBV19,TGTGCCAGTGATTACAGGTACAATCAGCCCCAGCATTTT,CASDYRYNQPQHF
TRBJ2-2,13,.,.,TRBV5-1,TGCGCCAGCAGCTTGCAGGGGAACGGGGAGCTGTTTTTT,CASSLQGNGELFF
TRBJ1-3,14,.,.,TRBV11-3,TGTGCCAGCAGCTATGGGGACTCTGGAAACACCATATATTTT,CASSYGDSGNTIYF
TRBJ2-2,13,.,.,TRBV7-9,TGTGCCAGTCCGGGACAACTGACCGGGGAGCTGTTTTTT,CASPGQLTGELFF
TRBJ2-1,14,once,TRBD2,TRBV7-9,TGTGCCAGCAGCCTTACTAGCGTCTACAATGAGCAGTTCTTC,CASSLTSVYNEQFF
TRBJ1-5,12,.,.,TRBV19,TGTGCCAGTAGTATCGGACAACAGTCCCAGCATTTT,CASSIGQQSQHF
TRBJ1-4,15,.,.,TRBV7-9,TGTGCCAGCAGCCACGAGGGGGCAACTAATGAAAAACTGTTTTTT,CASSHEGATNEKLFF
TRBJ2-3,18,.,TRBD1,TRBV11-2,TGTGCCAGCAGCCGAATGAACAGGGGGGTCTTTGACACAGATACGCAGTATTTT,CASSRMNRGVFDTDTQYF
TRBJ1-6,14,.,.,TRBV7-2,TGTGCCAGCAGCTTAACCGGGGTAGATTCACCCCTCCACTTT,CASSLTGVDSPLHF
TRBJ2-3,15,.,TRBD2,TRBV2,TGTGCCAGCGCCTGGGGACTAGCGAGCACAGATACGCAGTATTTT,CASAWGLASTDTQYF
TRBJ1-5,14,.,.,TRBV19,TGTGCCAGTAGTATAAGAGGGAGCAATCAGCCCCAGCATTTT,CASSIRGSNQPQHF
TRBJ1-1,15,once,.,TRBV4-3,TGCGCCAGCAGCCAAGATAGGGATAAGGACACTGAAGCTTTCTTT,CASSQDRDKDTEAFF
TRBJ2-1,15,once,TRBD2,TRBV10-1,TGCGCCAGCAGTGGGGGACTAGCGGCGTGGAATGAGCAGTTCTTC,CASSGGLAAWNEQFF
TRBJ1-2,15,once,.,TRBV6-5,TGTGCCAGCAGTTACGATGTGCAGAAACACTATGGCTACACCTTC,CASSYDVQKHYGYTF
TRBJ1-5,15,.,TRBD1,TRBV5-6,TGTGCCAGCAGCACCACAGGGGGCGCGTCTCAGCCCCAGCATTTT,CASSTTGGASQPQHF
TRBJ2-4,16,.,.,TRBV28,TGTGCCAGCAGTGTCCAGGGATCCCCGACCAAAAACATTCAGTACTTC,CASSVQGSPTKNIQYF
TRBJ2-1,16,.,.,TRBV7-9,TGTGCCAGCAGCTTGGAGGGCGATCGTCCCAACAATGAGCAGTTCTTC,CASSLEGDRPNNEQFF
TRBJ2-6,18,.,TRBD1,TRBV9,TGTGCCAGCAGCCCCCGGACAGGGGGGGCTCTAGGGGCCAACGTCCTGACTTTC,CASSPRTGGALGANVLTF
TRBJ2-6,18,.,TRBD1,TRBV11-2,TGTGCCAGCAGCCAGTACAGACAGGGCCGCTCTGGGGCCAACGTCCTGACTTTC,CASSQYRQGRSGANVLTF
TRBJ1-3,15,once,TRBD1,TRBV6-4,TGTGCCAGCAGTGGGGGCAGGGGGTCTGGAAACACCATATATTTT,CASSGGRGSGNTIYF
TRBJ2-7,16,.,.,TRBV7-2,TGTGCCAGCAGCTTAGAGGGGGGCGGGCTGACCTACGAGCAGTACTTC,CASSLEGGGLTYEQYF
TRBJ2-1,18,.,TRBD2,TRBV5-4,TGTGCCAGCAGCCCGGGGACTAGCGGGAGGGGGGCCTACAATGAGCAGTTCTTC,CASSPGTSGRGAYNEQFF
TRBJ1-2,8,.,.,TRBV20-1,TGCAGTGCTCGTGGCTACACCTTC,CSARGYTF
TRBJ2-2,14,.,.,TRBV5-1,TGCGCCAGCAGCTTGAATGAGGGGACCGGGGAGCTGTTTTTT,CASSLNEGTGELFF
TRBJ2-2,17,.,TRBD1,TRBV5-1,TGCGCCAGCACCACCTCAACCGGGACAGGGATGATCGGGGAGCTGTTTTTT,CASTTSTGTGMIGELFF
TRBJ1-2,13,.,TRBD1,TRBV18,TGTGCCAGCTCATCGGGACAGTACTATGGCTACACCTTC,CASSSGQYYGYTF
TRBJ2-1,11,once,.,TRBV7-8,TGTGCCAGCAGCTTAGCGCATGAGCAGTTCTTC,CASSLAHEQFF
TRBJ2-5,15,.,.,TRBV11-2,TGTGCCAGCAGAGGAGGGGACAGACAGTTGGAGACCCAGTACTTC,CASRGGDRQLETQYF
TRBJ1-1,13,.,.,TRBV9,TGTGCCAGCAGCGTAGAGGTGAACACTGAAGCTTTCTTT,CASSVEVNTEAFF
TRBJ2-7,13,.,.,TRBV29-1,TGCAGCGTTGGGGGCACGACCTCCTACGAGCAGTACTTC,CSVGGTTSYEQYF
TRBJ1-6,16,.,.,TRBV5-4,TGTGCCAGCAGCTTGGTACGGGGGGCCGATAATTCACCCCTCCACTTT,CASSLVRGADNSPLHF
TRBJ2-1,13,.,.,TRBV5-8,TGTGCCAGCAGCTTAAGTAGAGTCAATGAGCAGTTCTTC,CASSLSRVNEQFF
TRBJ1-1,14,once,TRBD1,TRBV18,TGTGCCAGCTCAGGGGACAGGACGCTCACTGAAGCTTTCTTT,CASSGDRTLTEAFF
TRBJ2-7,14,.,.,TRBV5-8,TGTGCCAGCAGCTTGGACAGAAGCTCCTACGAGCAGTACTTC,CASSLDRSSYEQYF